The next 2 T cell receptor beta chains were all read from a single sample in a study of response to subunit inactivated influenza vaccine. In TCRdb, the RT-PCR reads were re-called with MiXCR into one record per CDR3 protein. Among about 650,000 distinct CDR3 sequences listed, 12% to 15% were seen once. The starting material was PBMCs from blood, obtained around two weeks before vaccination. All receptors derive from a man aged 50 to 59 who received an inactivated influenza vaccine.

The chain couples TRBV4-2 to TRBJ1-1, with D unresolved. Trimming left V 1 base short and J 0 bases short, with 9 bases between. The germline CDR1 and CDR2 sequences are LGHNA and YNFKEQ. CDR3 length: 15 amino acids. CDR3 in DNA: TGTGCCAGCAGCCAAGGGCGGGCAATGAACACTGAAGCTTTCTTT. Amino acids: CASSQGRAMNTEAFF.

This clonotype appeared once. Here the CDR3 DNA reads TGTGCCAGCAGCTCCTGGGTAGACGAGCAGTACTTC. Its translation: CASSSWVDEQYF. The rearrangement uses TRBV7-9 and TRBJ2-7, with D unclear. The germline CDR1 and CDR2 sequences are SEHNR and FQNEAQ (reference sequence). V lost 4 bases, J lost 5 bases, and 9 bases lay in between. This CDR3 region has 12 residues.